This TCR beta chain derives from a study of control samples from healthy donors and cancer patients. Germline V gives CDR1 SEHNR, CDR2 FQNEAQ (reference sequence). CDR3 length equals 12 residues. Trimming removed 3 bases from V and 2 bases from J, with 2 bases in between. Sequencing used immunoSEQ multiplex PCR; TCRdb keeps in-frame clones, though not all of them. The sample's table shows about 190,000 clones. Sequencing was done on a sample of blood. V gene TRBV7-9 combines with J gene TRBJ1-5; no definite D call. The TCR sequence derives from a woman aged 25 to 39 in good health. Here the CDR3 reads CASSFGNQPQHF. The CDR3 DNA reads TGTGCCAGCAGCTTTGGCAATCAGCCCCAGCATTTT. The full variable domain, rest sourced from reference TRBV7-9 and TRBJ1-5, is DTGVSQNPRHKITKRGQNVTFRCDPISEHNRLYWYRQTLGQGPEFLTYFQNEAQLEKSRLLSDRFSAERPKGSFSTLEIQRTEQGDSAMYLCASSFGNQPQHFGDGTRLSIL.